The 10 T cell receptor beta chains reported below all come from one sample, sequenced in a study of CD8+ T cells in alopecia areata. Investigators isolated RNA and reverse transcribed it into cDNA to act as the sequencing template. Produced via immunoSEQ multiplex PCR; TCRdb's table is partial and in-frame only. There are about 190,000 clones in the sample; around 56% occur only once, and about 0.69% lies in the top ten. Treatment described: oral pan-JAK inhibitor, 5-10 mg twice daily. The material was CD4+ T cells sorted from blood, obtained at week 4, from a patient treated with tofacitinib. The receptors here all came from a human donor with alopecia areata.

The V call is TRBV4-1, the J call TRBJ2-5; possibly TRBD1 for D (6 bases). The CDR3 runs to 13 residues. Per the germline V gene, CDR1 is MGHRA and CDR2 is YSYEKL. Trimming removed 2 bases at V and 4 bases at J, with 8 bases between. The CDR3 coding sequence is TGCGCCAGCAGCCAAACAGGGAGAGAGACCCAGTACTTC. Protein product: CASSQTGRETQYF.

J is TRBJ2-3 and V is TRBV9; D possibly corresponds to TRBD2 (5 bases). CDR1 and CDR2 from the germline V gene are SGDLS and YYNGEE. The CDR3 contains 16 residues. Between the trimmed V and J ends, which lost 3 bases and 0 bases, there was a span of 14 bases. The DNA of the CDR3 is TGTGCCAGCAGCGCAGGCACAGCGGCTAGCACAGATACGCAGTATTTT. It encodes CASSAGTAASTDTQYF.

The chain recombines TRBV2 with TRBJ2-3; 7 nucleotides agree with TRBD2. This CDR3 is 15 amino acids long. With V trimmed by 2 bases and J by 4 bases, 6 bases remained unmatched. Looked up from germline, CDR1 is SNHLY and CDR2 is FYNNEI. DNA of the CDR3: TGTGCCAGCAGTGAAACGGGAGGTGTCCCAGATACGCAGTATTTT. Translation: CASSETGGVPDTQYF.

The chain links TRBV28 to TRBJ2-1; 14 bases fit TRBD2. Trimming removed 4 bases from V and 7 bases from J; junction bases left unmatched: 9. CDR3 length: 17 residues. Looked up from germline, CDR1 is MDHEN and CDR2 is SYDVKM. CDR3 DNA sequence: TGTGCCAGCAGTTCCCCAGGGACTAGCGGGAGTTGGAATGAGCAGTTCTTC. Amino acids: CASSSPGTSGSWNEQFF.

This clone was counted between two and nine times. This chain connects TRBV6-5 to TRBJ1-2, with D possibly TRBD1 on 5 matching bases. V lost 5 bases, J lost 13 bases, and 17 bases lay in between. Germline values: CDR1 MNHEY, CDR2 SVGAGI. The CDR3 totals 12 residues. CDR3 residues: CASSTTRGGFTF. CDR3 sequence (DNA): TGTGCCAGCAGTACCACGAGGGGAGGTTTCACCTTC.

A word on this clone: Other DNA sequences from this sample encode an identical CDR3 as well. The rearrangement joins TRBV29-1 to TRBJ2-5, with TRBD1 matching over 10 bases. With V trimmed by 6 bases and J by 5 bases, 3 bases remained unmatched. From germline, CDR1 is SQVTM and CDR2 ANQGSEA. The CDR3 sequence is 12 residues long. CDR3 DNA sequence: TGCAGCGTCGACAGGGGGCGGGAGACCCAGTACTTC. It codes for CSVDRGRETQYF.

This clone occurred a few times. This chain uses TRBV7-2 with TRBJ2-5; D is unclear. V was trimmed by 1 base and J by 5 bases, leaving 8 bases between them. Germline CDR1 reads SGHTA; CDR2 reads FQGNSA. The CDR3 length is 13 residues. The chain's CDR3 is CASSLVQVETQYF. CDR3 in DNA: TGTGCCAGCAGCTTAGTCCAGGTGGAGACCCAGTACTTC.

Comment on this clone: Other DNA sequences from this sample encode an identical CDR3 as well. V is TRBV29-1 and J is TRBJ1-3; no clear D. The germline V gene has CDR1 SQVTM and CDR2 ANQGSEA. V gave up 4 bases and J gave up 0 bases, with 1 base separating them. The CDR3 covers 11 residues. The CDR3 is CSVGSGNTIYF. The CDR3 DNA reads TGCAGCGTTGGCTCTGGAAACACCATATATTTT.

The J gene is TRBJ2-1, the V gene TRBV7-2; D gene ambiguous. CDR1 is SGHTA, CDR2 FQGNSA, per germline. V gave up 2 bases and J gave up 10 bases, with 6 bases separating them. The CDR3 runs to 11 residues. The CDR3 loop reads CASSLTWEQFF. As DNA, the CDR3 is TGTGCCAGCAGCTTAACGTGGGAGCAGTTCTTC.

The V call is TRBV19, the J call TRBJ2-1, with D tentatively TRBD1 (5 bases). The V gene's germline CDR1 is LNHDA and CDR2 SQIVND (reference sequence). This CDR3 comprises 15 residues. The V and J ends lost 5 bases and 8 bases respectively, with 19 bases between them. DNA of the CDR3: TGTGCCAGTAGTGGGTGGGGCTCTCCCAACCATGAGCAGTTCTTC. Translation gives CASSGWGSPNHEQFF. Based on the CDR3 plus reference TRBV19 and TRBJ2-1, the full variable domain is DGGITQSPKYLFRKEGQNVTLSCEQNLNHDAMYWYRQDPGQGLRLIYYSQIVNDFQKGDIAEGYSVSREKKESFPLTVTSAQKNPTAFYLCASSGWGSPNHEQFFGPGTRLTVL.